These 17 T cell receptor beta chains were sequenced from one sample in a study of T cell responses to AZD1222 COVID-19 vaccine (dated by TCRdb to about 2021). The library was obtained by the immunoSEQ multiplex PCR assay. Sourced from immuneACCESS, this table was stored by TCRdb with only in-frame sequences that have V and J called. A share of the clones is absent; for the studies checked, an unresolved V gene accounts for under half, and the remainder has no known explanation. This sample lists some 170,000 clones; 85% to 95% were detected once. Approximately 2.5% of the sample goes to the ten largest clones. The label giving this sample's time point can be read as: baseline before first vaccination. Material: peripheral blood, obtained on day 0 of AZD1222 vaccination. These receptors were obtained from an adult in good health.

The chain links TRBV18 to TRBJ1-1, with no clear D. V was cut by 4 bases and J by 6 bases, with 9 bases left in between. CDR3 length equals 12 residues. Per germline, CDR1 KGHSH and CDR2 LQKENI. CDR3 protein: CASSLSRAEAFF. The CDR3, as DNA: TGTGCCAGCTCACTGAGTAGGGCTGAAGCTTTCTTT.

The rearrangement links TRBV2 to TRBJ1-2, with D possibly TRBD1 on 6 matching bases. Germline V CDR1 and CDR2: SNHLY, FYNNEI. The CDR3 consists of 16 residues. V was cut by 6 bases and J by 0 bases, with 17 bases left in between. The CDR3 spells CASSPTGQSSNYGYTF. For the CDR3, the DNA is TGTGCCAGCAGCCCTACCGGACAGAGTTCTAACTATGGCTACACCTTC.

V gene TRBV7-9 combines with J gene TRBJ1-2; maybe TRBD1 (5 bases). Germline values: CDR1 SEHNR, CDR2 FQNEAQ (reference sequence). The CDR3 runs to 15 residues. V was shortened by 2 bases and J by 6 bases, with 16 bases between the two germline ends. The CDR3 DNA follows: TGTGCCAGCAGCTTAATGGGTCTCCAGGGCGATGGCTACACCTTC. Translating it yields CASSLMGLQGDGYTF.

This chain uses TRBV7-9 with TRBJ2-1; D unclear. Trimming removed 8 bases at V and 9 bases at J, with 11 bases between. CDR1 SEHNR and CDR2 FQNEAQ come from the germline V gene (reference sequence). The CDR3 covers 11 residues. CDR3: CASWPVSEQFF. The CDR3, as DNA: TGTGCCAGCTGGCCGGTCTCTGAGCAGTTCTTC.

A single count supports this clone. V gene TRBV29-1 combines with J gene TRBJ2-5; 9 nucleotides match TRBD1. The CDR3 totals 12 residues. The trim removed 7 bases at V and 4 bases at J, leaving 4 bases unmatched. Looked up from germline, CDR1 is SQVTM and CDR2 is ANQGSEA. CDR3 nucleotides: TGCAGCGCTGGACAGGGGCGAGAGACCCAGTACTTC. Amino acids: CSAGQGRETQYF.

The rearrangement joins TRBV3-1 (or the pseudogene TRBV3-2) to TRBJ2-7, with D perhaps matching TRBD2 (6 bases). V gave up 4 bases and J gave up 2 bases, with 21 bases separating them. Germline V gene data show CDR1 as LGHDT and CDR2 as YNNKEL (reference sequence). This CDR3 comprises 17 residues. CDR3 in amino acids: CASSPNTPLAQTYEQYF. The CDR3 coding sequence is TGTGCCAGCAGCCCCAACACCCCCCTAGCGCAGACCTACGAGCAGTACTTC.

This sequence joins TRBV5-1 and TRBJ2-6; 9 bases agree with TRBD1. The CDR3 covers 15 residues. Trimming took 4 bases from V and 2 from J; bases not matched to a gene: 1. Germline-derived CDR1 and CDR2 are SGHRS and YFSETQ. Written as DNA, the CDR3 is TGCGCCAGCAGCCGGGACAGGGCTGGGGCCAACGTCCTGACTTTC. Encoded protein: CASSRDRAGANVLTF.

This chain joins TRBV7-9 and TRBJ1-5; D is undetermined. Trimming stripped 5 bases from V and 0 bases from J, with 11 bases between. CDR1 is SEHNR, CDR2 FQNEAQ, per germline (reference sequence). CDR3 size: 15 residues. For the CDR3, the DNA is TGTGCCAGCAGCCCGGTAGGGAATAGCAATCAGCCCCAGCATTTT. It translates to CASSPVGNSNQPQHF.

This clone was counted between two and nine times. The chain is built from TRBV2 and TRBJ2-1; a possible D gene is TRBD1 (7 bases). The CDR3 has 11 residues. CDR1 and CDR2 from the germline V gene are SNHLY and FYNNEI. Trimming took off 8 bases at V and 6 bases at J, with 8 bases between the two ends. The CDR3 DNA follows: TGTGCCAGCCAGGGGGGCAATGAGCAGTTCTTC. Protein product: CASQGGNEQFF.

The chain joins TRBV5-1 to TRBJ1-1; D is possibly TRBD1 (6 bases). Trimming removed 5 bases at V and 4 bases at J, with 12 bases between. The CDR3 extends over 13 amino acids. From germline, CDR1 is SGHRS and CDR2 YFSETQ. This chain's CDR3 is CASRQPGATEAFF. DNA of the CDR3: TGCGCCAGCAGACAGCCAGGGGCCACTGAAGCTTTCTTT.

The chain couples TRBV3-1 (or the pseudogene TRBV3-2) to TRBJ2-6; possibly TRBD1 for D (5 bases). The CDR3 has 16 amino acids. V lost 7 bases and J lost 6, with 19 bases in between. Germline CDR1 and CDR2: LGHDT and YNNKEL (reference sequence). The CDR3 loop reads CASTQNPIGQANVLTF. In DNA, the CDR3 is TGTGCCAGCACTCAGAACCCAATCGGACAGGCCAACGTCCTGACTTTC.

The chain is built from TRBV24-1 and TRBJ1-4, with 7 bases fitting TRBD1. The CDR3 has 14 residues. The V segment lost 7 bases and the J segment 5 bases; nucleotides outside the gene matches: 6. The V gene's germline CDR1 is KGHDR and CDR2 SFDVKD. CDR3 loop: CATSTQGVNEKLFF. The CDR3 nucleotides read TGTGCCACCAGCACGCAGGGGGTCAATGAAAAACTGTTTTTT.

The V call is TRBV19, the J call TRBJ1-2, with D perhaps TRBD1 (5 bases). With 6 bases removed from V and 3 bases from J, the gap between germline ends came to 8 bases. The CDR3 contains 12 residues. CDR1 and CDR2 (germline): LNHDA, SQIVND (reference sequence). The CDR3 loop reads CASSVRDYGYTF. The DNA of the CDR3 is TGTGCCAGTAGCGTCAGGGACTATGGCTACACCTTC.

The V gene is TRBV27, the J gene TRBJ2-5, with a weak D call TRBD1 (6 bases). In germline, CDR1 is MNHEY, CDR2 SMNVEV (reference sequence). The CDR3 has 17 residues. The germline V and J ends were trimmed by 1 base and 7 bases, with 22 bases remaining between them. The DNA for the CDR3 is TGTGCCAGCAGTTTATTGCCCCCGTTAGGGGGAGTGGTGACCCAGTACTTC. Its translation is CASSLLPPLGGVVTQYF.

This chain joins TRBV4-2 and TRBJ2-7, with D possibly TRBD2 on 7 matching bases. Trimming took 4 bases from V and 3 from J, leaving 13 bases between them. This CDR3 spans 14 amino acids. CDR1 and CDR2 (germline): LGHNA, YNFKEQ. CDR3 region: CASSRGGANYEQYF. Here the CDR3 DNA reads TGTGCCAGCAGCCGGGGGGGGGCTAACTACGAGCAGTACTTC.

A single count supports this clone. The chain joins TRBV7-9 to TRBJ2-1; TRBD2 aligns across 7 bases. Germline lookup yields CDR1 SEHNR and CDR2 FQNEAQ (reference sequence). This CDR3 contains 15 residues. J gave up 3 bases and V 1 base, and 3 bases lay outside the gene matches. In nucleotides, the CDR3 is TGTGCCAGCAGCTTAGTCCTAGCGGTCTACAATGAGCAGTTCTTC. This sequence encodes CASSLVLAVYNEQFF.

The V and J genes are TRBV12-3 or TRBV12-4 and TRBJ1-2; 8 bases are a match to TRBD1. This CDR3 is built from 12 residues. The trim removed 8 bases at V and 7 bases at J, leaving 6 bases unmatched. The CDR3 spells CASHGQGRGYTF. Written as DNA, the CDR3 is TGTGCCAGCCATGGACAGGGTCGTGGCTACACCTTC.